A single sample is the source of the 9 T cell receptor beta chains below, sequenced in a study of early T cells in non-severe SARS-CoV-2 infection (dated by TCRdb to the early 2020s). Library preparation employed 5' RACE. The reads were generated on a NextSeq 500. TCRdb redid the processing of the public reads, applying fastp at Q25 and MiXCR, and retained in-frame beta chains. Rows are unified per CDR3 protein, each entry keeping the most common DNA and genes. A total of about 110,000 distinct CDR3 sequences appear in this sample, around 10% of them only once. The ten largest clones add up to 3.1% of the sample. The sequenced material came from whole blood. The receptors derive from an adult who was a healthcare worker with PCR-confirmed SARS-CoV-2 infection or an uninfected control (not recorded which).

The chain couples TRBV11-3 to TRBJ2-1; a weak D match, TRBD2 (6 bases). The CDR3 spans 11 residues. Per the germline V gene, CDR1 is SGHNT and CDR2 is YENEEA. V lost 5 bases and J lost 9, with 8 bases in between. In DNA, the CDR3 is TGTGCCAGCAGCCGGGACTTTGAGCAGTTCTTC. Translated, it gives CASSRDFEQFF.

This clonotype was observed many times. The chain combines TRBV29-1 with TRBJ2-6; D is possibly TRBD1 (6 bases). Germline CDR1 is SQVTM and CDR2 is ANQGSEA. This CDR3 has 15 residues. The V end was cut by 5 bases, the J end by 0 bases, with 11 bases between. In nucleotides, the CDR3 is TGCAGCGTTCGACAGGCCAGCTCTGGGGCCAACGTCCTGACTTTC. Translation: CSVRQASSGANVLTF.

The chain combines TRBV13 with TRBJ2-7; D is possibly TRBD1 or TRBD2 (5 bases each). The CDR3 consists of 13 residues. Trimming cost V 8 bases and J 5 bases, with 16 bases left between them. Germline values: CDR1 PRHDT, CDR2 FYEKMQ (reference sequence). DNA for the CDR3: TGTGCCAGCTCGGGGCTCCCGGCCCACGAGCAGTACTTC. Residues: CASSGLPAHEQYF.

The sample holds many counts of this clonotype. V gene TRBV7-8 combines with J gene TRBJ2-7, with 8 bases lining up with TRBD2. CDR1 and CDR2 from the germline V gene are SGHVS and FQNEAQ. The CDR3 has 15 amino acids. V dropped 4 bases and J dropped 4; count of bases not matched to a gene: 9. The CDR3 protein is CASSSPGGGGYEQYF. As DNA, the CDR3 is TGTGCCAGCAGCTCCCCGGGAGGCGGGGGGTACGAGCAGTACTTC.

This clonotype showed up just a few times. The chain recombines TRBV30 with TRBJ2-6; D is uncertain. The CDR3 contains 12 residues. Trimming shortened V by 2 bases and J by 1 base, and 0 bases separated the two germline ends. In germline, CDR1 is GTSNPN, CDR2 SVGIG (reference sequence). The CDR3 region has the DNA TGTGCCTGGAGTTCTGGGGCCAACGTCCTGACTTTC. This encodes CAWSSGANVLTF.

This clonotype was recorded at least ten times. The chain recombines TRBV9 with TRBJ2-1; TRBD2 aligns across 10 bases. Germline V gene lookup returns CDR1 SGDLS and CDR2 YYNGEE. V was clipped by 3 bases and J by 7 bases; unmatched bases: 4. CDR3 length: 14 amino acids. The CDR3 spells CASSGLAGVNEQFF. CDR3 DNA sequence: TGTGCCAGCAGCGGTCTAGCGGGAGTAAATGAGCAGTTCTTC.

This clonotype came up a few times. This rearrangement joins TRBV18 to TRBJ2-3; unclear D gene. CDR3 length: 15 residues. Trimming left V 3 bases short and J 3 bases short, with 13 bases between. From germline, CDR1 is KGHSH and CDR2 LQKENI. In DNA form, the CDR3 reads TGTGCCAGCTCACCCCACCCTGTCGGGACAGATACGCAGTATTTT. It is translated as CASSPHPVGTDTQYF.

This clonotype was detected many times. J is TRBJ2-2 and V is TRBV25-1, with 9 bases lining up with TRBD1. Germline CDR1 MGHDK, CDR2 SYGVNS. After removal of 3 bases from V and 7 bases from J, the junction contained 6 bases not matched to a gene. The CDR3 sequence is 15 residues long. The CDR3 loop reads CASSDVGQGSGELFF. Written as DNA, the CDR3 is TGTGCCAGCAGTGACGTGGGACAGGGAAGCGGGGAGCTGTTTTTT.

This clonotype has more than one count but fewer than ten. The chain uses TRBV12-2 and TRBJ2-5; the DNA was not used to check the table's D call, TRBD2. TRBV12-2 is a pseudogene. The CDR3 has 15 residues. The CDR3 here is CASRRTSGHQETQYF. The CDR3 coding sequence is TGTGCAAGTCGCAGGACTAGCGGGCATCAAGAGACCCAGTACTTC.